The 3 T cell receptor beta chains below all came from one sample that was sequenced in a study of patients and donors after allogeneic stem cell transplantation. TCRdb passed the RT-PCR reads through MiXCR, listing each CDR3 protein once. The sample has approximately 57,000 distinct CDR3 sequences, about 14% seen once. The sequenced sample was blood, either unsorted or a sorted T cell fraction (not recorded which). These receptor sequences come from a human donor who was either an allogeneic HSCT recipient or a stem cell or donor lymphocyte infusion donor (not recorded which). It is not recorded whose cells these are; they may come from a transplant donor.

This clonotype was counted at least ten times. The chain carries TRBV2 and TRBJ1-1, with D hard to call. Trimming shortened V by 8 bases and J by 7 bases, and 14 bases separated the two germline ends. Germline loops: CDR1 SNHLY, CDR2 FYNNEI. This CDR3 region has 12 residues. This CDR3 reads CASPPWEREAFF. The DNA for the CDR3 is TGTGCCAGCCCCCCGTGGGAGCGTGAAGCTTTCTTT.

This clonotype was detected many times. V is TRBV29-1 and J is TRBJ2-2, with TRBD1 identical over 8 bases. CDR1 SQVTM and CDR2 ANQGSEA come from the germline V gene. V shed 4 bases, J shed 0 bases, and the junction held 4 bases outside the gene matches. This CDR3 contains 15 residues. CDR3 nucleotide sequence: TGCAGCGTTGGGGAGGACAGGGCGAACACCGGGGAGCTGTTTTTT. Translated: CSVGEDRANTGELFF.

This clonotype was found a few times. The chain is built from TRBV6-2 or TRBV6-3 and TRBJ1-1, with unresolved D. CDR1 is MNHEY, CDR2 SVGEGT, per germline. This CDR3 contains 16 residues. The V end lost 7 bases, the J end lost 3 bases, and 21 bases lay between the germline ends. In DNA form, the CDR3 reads TGTGCCAGCACCTACCCACGGCAGAAGGGCGACACTGAAGCTTTCTTT. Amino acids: CASTYPRQKGDTEAFF.